The 16 T cell receptor beta chains below were found in one sample sequenced in a study of shared clonotypes between healthy human individuals. Profiled with immunoSEQ multiplex PCR; TCRdb holds only in-frame clones, not every one. The sample includes roughly 2.5 million clones, around nine tenths of them seen just once. Input material: naive CD4+ T cells sorted from blood. The subset was: CD45RA+ positively selected. The receptors here all came from a man in his late teens or twenties in good health.

The chain joins TRBV5-1 to TRBJ1-1; D gene unclear. The CDR3 spans 13 residues. The V and J ends lost 0 bases and 14 bases respectively, with 17 bases between them. The germline gives CDR1 SGHRS, CDR2 YFSETQ. The CDR3 loop reads CASSLGPGSVVFF. Here the CDR3 DNA reads TGCGCCAGCAGCTTGGGGCCCGGTTCGGTGGTCTTCTTT.

Turning to this clone: This CDR3 is also generated by other DNA sequences in the sample. V is TRBV7-2 and J is TRBJ2-7, with 8 bases fitting TRBD2. Per the germline V gene, CDR1 is SGHTA and CDR2 is FQGNSA. This CDR3 has 15 residues. Losses at the gene ends were 1 base for V and 2 bases for J; bases not matched to a gene: 4. The CDR3 loop reads CASSLDLAGAYEQYF. CDR3 nucleotides: TGTGCCAGCAGCTTAGACCTAGCGGGTGCCTACGAGCAGTACTTC.

This clone showed up just a few times. Different DNA sequences within this sample yield the same CDR3. The chain recombines TRBV30 with TRBJ1-1; possible D gene TRBD1, 5 bases. The CDR3 totals 13 residues. CDR1 GTSNPN and CDR2 SVGIG come from the germline V gene (reference sequence). Between the trimmed V and J ends, which lost 1 base and 2 bases, there was a span of 8 bases. The CDR3 nucleotides read TGTGCCTGGAGTGGACAGACTAACACTGAAGCTTTCTTT. Translated, it gives CAWSGQTNTEAFF.

The J gene is TRBJ1-1, the V gene TRBV5-1; D gene ambiguous. The CDR3 spans 13 residues. Germline CDR1 and CDR2: SGHRS and YFSETQ. Trimming took off 4 bases at V and 6 bases at J, with 13 bases between the two ends. The CDR3 DNA sequence: TGCGCCAGCAGCCCGAGGGATCGGGCTGAAGCTTTCTTT. It specifies CASSPRDRAEAFF.

The V and J genes are TRBV11-2 and TRBJ2-6; 9 nucleotides agree with TRBD1. V lost 7 bases and J lost 4; bases outside the gene matches: 11. CDR1 is SGHAT, CDR2 FQNNGV, per germline. The CDR3 covers 17 residues. The CDR3 here is CASNLDRGSAGANVLTF. CDR3 DNA: TGTGCCAGCAACCTCGACAGGGGGTCGGCCGGGGCCAACGTCCTGACTTTC.

The gene calls are TRBV2 and TRBJ1-2, with D uncertain. Between the trimmed V and J ends, which lost 1 base and 4 bases, there was a span of 10 bases. This CDR3 has 14 amino acids. Germline assignment: CDR1 SNHLY and CDR2 FYNNEI. The CDR3 spells CASSEGDLGYGYTF. CDR3 bases: TGTGCCAGCAGTGAAGGAGATTTGGGCTATGGCTACACCTTC.

As concerns this clone: This sample also contains other DNA sequences that code for the same CDR3. The CDR3 nucleotides read TGTGCCAGCAGCTTAGGACAGACGAACACCGGGGAGCTGTTTTTT. This codes for CASSLGQTNTGELFF. This chain uses TRBV11-2 with TRBJ2-2, with D perhaps matching TRBD1 (5 bases). Trimming stripped 1 base from V and 0 bases from J, with 6 bases between. CDR1 and CDR2 from the germline V gene are SGHAT and FQNNGV. The CDR3 covers 15 residues.

The CDR3 sequence is CAWSRTGDAGNTIYF. CDR3 bases: TGTGCCTGGAGCCGGACAGGGGACGCGGGAAACACCATATATTTT. V usage is TRBV30 and J usage is TRBJ1-3; the match to TRBD1 covers 9 bases. The CDR3 is made up of 15 amino acids. Germline V gene lookup returns CDR1 GTSNPN and CDR2 SVGIG (reference sequence). V trimming: 3 bases; J trimming: 4 bases; junction bases outside the gene matches: 7.

The chain uses TRBV19 and TRBJ1-1; D remains unclear. The germline gives CDR1 LNHDA, CDR2 SQIVND (reference sequence). Trimming took 3 bases from V and 9 from J, leaving 20 bases between them. This CDR3 region has 15 residues. The CDR3, as DNA: TGTGCCAGTAGTATCAACGGGCACGGTGATTGGAAAGCTTTCTTT. It translates to CASSINGHGDWKAFF.

The V call is TRBV6-1, the J call TRBJ1-2; D not resolved. CDR1 and CDR2 (germline): MNHNS, SASEGT. This CDR3 is built from 14 residues. V was cut by 6 bases and J by 5 bases, with 16 bases left in between. CDR3 protein: CASRGLIDGYGYTF. The CDR3 DNA reads as TGTGCCAGCAGGGGCTTGATCGACGGGTATGGCTACACCTTC.

This clone has only a few counts. The chain links TRBV28 to TRBJ1-1; 8 bases fit TRBD1. V lost 10 bases to trimming and J lost 1 base; unmatched junction nucleotides: 8. Germline-derived CDR1 and CDR2 are MDHEN and SYDVKM. This CDR3 is 14 amino acids long. The DNA of the CDR3 is TGTGCCACCAATTCAGGGGGCTGGAACACTGAAGCTTTCTTT. It yields the protein CATNSGGWNTEAFF.

Points on this clone: The same CDR3 also results from other DNA sequences found in this sample. This chain joins TRBV5-1 and TRBJ1-1; 7 bases agree with TRBD1. The germline V gene encodes CDR1 SGHRS and CDR2 YFSETQ. V shed 2 bases, J shed 2 bases, and the junction held 3 bases outside the gene matches. This CDR3 region has 14 residues. The CDR3 is CASSLGQVNTEAFF. The CDR3 coding sequence is TGCGCCAGCAGCTTAGGACAGGTCAACACTGAAGCTTTCTTT.

CDR3 bases: TGTGCCAGCAGTTTGCGACAGCAGAACACTGAAGCTTTCTTT. Amino acid sequence: CASSLRQQNTEAFF. The chain is built from TRBV27 and TRBJ1-1, with a weak D call TRBD1 (5 bases). The length of the CDR3 is 14 residues. Germline values: CDR1 MNHEY, CDR2 SMNVEV (reference sequence). V lost 3 bases, J lost 1 base, and 9 bases lay in between.

This chain connects TRBV30 to TRBJ2-1; D is ambiguous. V was cut by 0 bases and J by 9 bases, with 12 bases left in between. CDR3 length: 13 amino acids. CDR1 GTSNPN and CDR2 SVGIG come from the germline V gene (reference sequence). CDR3: CAWSVRRHGEQFF. CDR3 DNA: TGTGCCTGGAGTGTACGAAGGCATGGTGAGCAGTTCTTC. Using reference TRBV30 and TRBJ2-1 for the parts outside the CDR3, the full variable domain is SQTIHQWPATLVQPVGSPLSLECTVEGTSNPNLYWYRQAAGRGLQLLFYSVGIGQISSEVPQNLSASRPQDRQFILSSKKLLLSDSGFYLCAWSVRRHGEQFFGPGTRLTVL.

The V gene is TRBV5-1, the J gene TRBJ2-3; TRBD2 matches at 11 bases. Germline values: CDR1 SGHRS, CDR2 YFSETQ. This CDR3 is 17 amino acids long. Trimming took 0 bases from V and 2 from J; bases not matched to a gene: 5. The CDR3 loop reads CASSLAKTSGNTDTQYF. CDR3 DNA: TGCGCCAGCAGCTTGGCCAAGACTAGCGGGAACACAGATACGCAGTATTTT.

The chain combines TRBV6-1 with TRBJ1-4; 7 bases fit TRBD1. Germline V gene sequence: CDR1 MNHNS, CDR2 SASEGT. There are 14 residues in the CDR3. After removal of 5 bases from V and 5 bases from J, the junction contained 5 bases not matched to a gene. The CDR3 loop is CASSPLDRNEKLFF. The CDR3 DNA reads as TGTGCCAGCAGTCCCCTGGACAGGAATGAAAAACTGTTTTTT.